These T cell receptor beta chains were read from a single sample in a study of T cell responses to AZD1222 COVID-19 vaccine. The method was immunoSEQ multiplex PCR; TCRdb's version includes in-frame clones alone and lacks a portion of them. The sample has 95,000 to 110,000 clones, around 89% seen once. The source material was peripheral blood, sampled on day 0 of AZD1222 vaccination. All receptors come from an adult in good health. The CDR3 runs from the conserved cysteine through the conserved F or W. Each record gives: J gene, D gene, clone size, V gene, CDR3 DNA, CDR3 protein. The D gene is left open where the match is weak. Not every row has a clone size; where given, it reads once, few, many or a size class.

TRBJ1-1 NA NA TRBV18 TGTGCCAGCTCACCTCCCGCCTCTCAGACTGAAGCTTTCTTT CASSPPASQTEAFF
TRBJ2-5 NA NA TRBV15 TGTGCCACCAGCAGAGTAAACAGGGAGGAGACCCAGTACTTC CATSRVNREETQYF
TRBJ2-1 NA few TRBV5-1 TGCGCCAGCAGCTTGGTAGGGGAAAATGAGCAGTTCTTC CASSLVGENEQFF
TRBJ2-3 NA NA TRBV9 TGTGCCAGCAGCGTAGGGGGCGGGGGCAACACAGATACGCAGTATTTT CASSVGGGGNTDTQYF
TRBJ1-2 NA NA TRBV9 TGTGCCAGCAGCGTACTCAGCCAGGCATATGGCTACACCTTC CASSVLSQAYGYTF
TRBJ1-2 NA NA TRBV11-2 TGTGCCAGCAGCTTAGTGGCTGGGGTTTCGCGTAACTATGGCTACACCTTC CASSLVAGVSRNYGYTF
TRBJ1-1 NA few TRBV2 TGTGCCAGCCAAGCCGATCGCTTCCAGGCTATCAACACTGAAGCTTTCTTT CASQADRFQAINTEAFF
TRBJ2-7 TRBD2 NA TRBV18 TGTGCCAGCTCATCAGTCTTAGCGGGGGGGCCTTACGAGCAGTACTTC CASSSVLAGGPYEQYF
TRBJ2-3 NA NA TRBV7-9 TGTGCCAGCAGCTCCCCAAACAGGGTAGCCACAGATACGCAGTATTTT CASSSPNRVATDTQYF
TRBJ1-2 NA NA TRBV29-1 TGCAGCACCCCCGGGAACTATGGCTACACCTTC CSTPGNYGYTF
TRBJ1-5 NA NA TRBV28 TGTGCCAGCAGTTTTGCGGGGGGTAATCAGCCCCAGCATTTT CASSFAGGNQPQHF
TRBJ2-1 NA once TRBV11-3 TGTGCCAGCAGCTTAGACGTTGGGGGGGCTAATGAGCAGTTCTTC CASSLDVGGANEQFF
TRBJ2-1 NA NA TRBV9 TGTGCCAGCAGCCCCACGACTAGTAGGGTTGAGCAGTTCTTC CASSPTTSRVEQFF
TRBJ1-1 NA once TRBV18 TGTGCCAGCTCACGGACAGCAAACACTGAAGCTTTCTTT CASSRTANTEAFF
TRBJ1-5 NA few TRBV5-1 TGCGCCAGCAGCTTGGCCGGGGATGGTCAGCCCCAGCATTTT CASSLAGDGQPQHF
TRBJ2-2 TRBD1 NA TRBV19 TGTGCCAGTAGTCCAGGACAGGGCACCGGGGAGCTGTTTTTT CASSPGQGTGELFF
TRBJ1-5 NA NA TRBV7-9 TGTGCCAGCAGCTTAGGGGGCAGGGGTCAGCCCCAGCATTTT CASSLGGRGQPQHF
TRBJ2-7 TRBD1 once TRBV7-8 TGTGCCAGCAGCCCCCAACGGGACAGGGTTCGCGAGCAGTACTTC CASSPQRDRVREQYF
TRBJ1-3 NA NA TRBV5-1 TGCGCCAGCAGCTTGAAAAGGGAACCTGGAAACACCATATATTTT CASSLKREPGNTIYF
TRBJ2-7 NA NA TRBV14 TGTGCCAGCAGCCAATATCTCTACGAGCAGTACTTC CASSQYLYEQYF
TRBJ1-2 TRBD1 once TRBV7-9 TGTGCCAGCAGCTTAGGGGGACAGGGACGTGGCTACACCTTC CASSLGGQGRGYTF
TRBJ2-1 TRBD1 NA TRBV7-9 TGTGCCAGCAGCCTGACAGGGCCAGGGGCGGATGAGCAGTTCTTC CASSLTGPGADEQFF
TRBJ2-4 NA NA TRBV21-1 TGTGCCAGCAGCCTCGGGACAGGGGGTAATTCAGAAGCCAAAAACATTCAGTACTTC CASSLGTGGNSEAKNIQYF
TRBJ1-6 NA NA TRBV7-9 TGTGCCAGCAGCCAGACACGTAATAATTCACCCCTCCACTTT CASSQTRNNSPLHF
TRBJ1-2 NA NA TRBV5-8 TGTGCCAGCAGCTTGGAACCCGGCACGAACTATGGCTACACCTTC CASSLEPGTNYGYTF
TRBJ2-7 TRBD1 NA TRBV6-5 TGTGCCAGCAGGGCCGGGACAGGGGTCGGGTACGAGCAGTACTTC CASRAGTGVGYEQYF
TRBJ1-2 TRBD1 NA TRBV7-6 TGTGCCAGCAGCTCGAGACAGGGAGGGGCGGACTATGGCTACACCTTC CASSSRQGGADYGYTF
TRBJ2-2 NA few TRBV7-3 TGTGCCAGCAGCTTACGGGGGAACACCGGGGAGCTGTTTTTT CASSLRGNTGELFF
TRBJ1-5 NA NA TRBV15 TGTGCCACCAGCAGTGGAATCCGTCAGCCCCAGCATTTT CATSSGIRQPQHF
TRBJ1-1 NA NA TRBV12-5 TGTGCTAGTGGTTTCGCCCCCTCCACTGAAGCTTTCTTT CASGFAPSTEAFF
TRBJ2-5 NA NA TRBV7-6 TGTGCCAGCAGCTTTGGGCAGGCTAGGGAGACCCAGTACTTC CASSFGQARETQYF
TRBJ1-1 NA NA TRBV12-3/TRBV12-4 TGTGCCAGCAGTTACAGGATGAACACTGAAGCTTTCTTT CASSYRMNTEAFF
TRBJ1-4 NA NA TRBV19 TGTGCCAGTAGTATTGGCAGGGGCGAAAATGAAAAACTGTTTTTT CASSIGRGENEKLFF
TRBJ1-5 TRBD1 NA TRBV5-6 TGTGCCAGCAGTCGGGACAGACATCAGCCCCAGCATTTT CASSRDRHQPQHF
TRBJ1-3 TRBD1 NA TRBV5-1 TGCGCCAGCAGCTTGGGGGACAGGGATTCTGGAAACACCATATATTTT CASSLGDRDSGNTIYF
TRBJ1-3 TRBD1 NA TRBV2 TGTGCCAGCAGCCTAAGACAGGGTCTAGCAAACACCATATATTTT CASSLRQGLANTIYF
TRBJ2-1 NA once TRBV5-8 TGTGCCAGCAGCGGCTCTAGAGACTCCTACAATGAGCAGTTCTTC CASSGSRDSYNEQFF
TRBJ1-5 NA NA TRBV10-3 TGTGCCATCAGTCCCGGGTCCAGGGATCAGCCCCAGCATTTT CAISPGSRDQPQHF
TRBJ2-3 TRBD1 NA TRBV13 TGTGCCAGCAGCTCCAATGACAGGGCAGATACGCAGTATTTT CASSSNDRADTQYF
TRBJ2-5 TRBD1 NA TRBV24-1 TGTGCCACCAGTGATCAAGATCCCGGGACAGAGATCCAAGAGACCCAGTACTTC CATSDQDPGTEIQETQYF
TRBJ2-3 TRBD1 NA TRBV5-6 TGTGCCAGCAGCCGCAGGGGGCCTCAGGGATTT CASSRRGPQGF
TRBJ2-1 NA NA TRBV10-3 TGTGCCATCAGAGCGGGCAATTACAATGAGCAGTTCTTC CAIRAGNYNEQFF
TRBJ1-5 NA NA TRBV19 TGTGCCAGTAGTATAGGTGCGACAGCCCATAGCAATCAGCCCCAGCATTTT CASSIGATAHSNQPQHF
TRBJ2-7 TRBD1 many TRBV4-1 TGCGCCAGCAGCCCAAAAATGGGACAGGGTTCCTACGAGCAGTACTTC CASSPKMGQGSYEQYF
TRBJ1-2 TRBD1 NA TRBV15 TGTGCCACCAGCCGGGGACAGGGAACTTCTGGCTACACCTTC CATSRGQGTSGYTF